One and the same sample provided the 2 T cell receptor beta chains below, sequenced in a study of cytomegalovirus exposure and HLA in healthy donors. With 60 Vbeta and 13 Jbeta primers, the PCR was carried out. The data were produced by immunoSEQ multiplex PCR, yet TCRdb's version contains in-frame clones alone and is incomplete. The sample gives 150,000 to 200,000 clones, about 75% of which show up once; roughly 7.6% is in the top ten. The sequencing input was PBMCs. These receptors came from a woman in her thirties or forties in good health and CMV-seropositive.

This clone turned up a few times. The CDR3 region has the DNA TGTGCCAGTAGTGCCAGGGATAGCAATCAGCCCCAGCATTTT. Its translation: CASSARDSNQPQHF. The chain couples TRBV19 to TRBJ1-5; D possibly corresponds to TRBD1 (5 bases). With 5 bases removed from V and 0 bases from J, the gap between germline ends came to 8 bases. CDR3 size: 14 residues. Germline V gene sequence: CDR1 LNHDA, CDR2 SQIVND (reference sequence).

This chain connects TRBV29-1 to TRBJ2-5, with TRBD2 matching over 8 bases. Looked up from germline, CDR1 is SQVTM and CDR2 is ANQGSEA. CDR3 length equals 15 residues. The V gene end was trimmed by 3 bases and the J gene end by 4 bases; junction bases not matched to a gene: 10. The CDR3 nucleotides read TGCAGCGTTGACCCCGGCAGCGGGAGCCGAGAGACCCAGTACTTC. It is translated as CSVDPGSGSRETQYF.